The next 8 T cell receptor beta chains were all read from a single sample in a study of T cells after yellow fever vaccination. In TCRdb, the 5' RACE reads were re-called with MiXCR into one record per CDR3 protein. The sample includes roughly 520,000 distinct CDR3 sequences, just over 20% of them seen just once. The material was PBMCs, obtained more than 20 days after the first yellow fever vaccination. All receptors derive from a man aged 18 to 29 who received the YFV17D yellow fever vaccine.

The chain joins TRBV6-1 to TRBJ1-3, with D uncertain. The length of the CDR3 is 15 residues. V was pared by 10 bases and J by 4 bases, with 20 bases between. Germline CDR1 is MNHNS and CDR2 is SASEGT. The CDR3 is CATSSGHSLGNTIYF. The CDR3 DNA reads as TGTGCCACCTCGTCCGGGCACAGTCTCGGAAACACCATATATTTT.

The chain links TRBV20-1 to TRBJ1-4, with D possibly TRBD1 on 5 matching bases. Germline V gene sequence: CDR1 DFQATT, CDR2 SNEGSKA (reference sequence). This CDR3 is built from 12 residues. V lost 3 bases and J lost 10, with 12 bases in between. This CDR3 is CSASGGEVKLFF. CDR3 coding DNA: TGCAGTGCTAGCGGGGGAGAGGTAAAACTGTTTTTT.

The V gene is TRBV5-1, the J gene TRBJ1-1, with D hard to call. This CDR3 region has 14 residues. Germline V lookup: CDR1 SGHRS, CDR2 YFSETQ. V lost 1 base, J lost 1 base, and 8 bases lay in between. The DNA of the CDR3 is TGCGCCAGCAGCTTGCGAGTTGGGAACACTGAAGCTTTCTTT. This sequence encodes CASSLRVGNTEAFF.

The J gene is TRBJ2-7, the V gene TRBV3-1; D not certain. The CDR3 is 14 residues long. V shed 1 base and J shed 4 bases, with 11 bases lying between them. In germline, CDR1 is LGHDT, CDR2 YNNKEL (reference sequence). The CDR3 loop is CASSQAPWGYEQYV. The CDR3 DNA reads TGTGCCAGCAGCCAAGCCCCCTGGGGATACGAGCAGTACGTC.

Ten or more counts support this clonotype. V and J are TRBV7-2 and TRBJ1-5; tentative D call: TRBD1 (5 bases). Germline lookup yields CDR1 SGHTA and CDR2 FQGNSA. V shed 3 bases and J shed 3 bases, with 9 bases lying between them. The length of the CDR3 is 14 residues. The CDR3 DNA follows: TGTGCCAGCAGCTTGTTGGACAACAATCAGCCCCAGCATTTT. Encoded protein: CASSLLDNNQPQHF.

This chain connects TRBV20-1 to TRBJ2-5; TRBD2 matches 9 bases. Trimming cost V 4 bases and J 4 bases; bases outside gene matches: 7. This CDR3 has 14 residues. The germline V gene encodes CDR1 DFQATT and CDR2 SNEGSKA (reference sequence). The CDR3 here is CSAIVAGVSETQYF. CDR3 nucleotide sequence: TGCAGTGCTATAGTAGCGGGGGTTTCAGAGACCCAGTACTTC.

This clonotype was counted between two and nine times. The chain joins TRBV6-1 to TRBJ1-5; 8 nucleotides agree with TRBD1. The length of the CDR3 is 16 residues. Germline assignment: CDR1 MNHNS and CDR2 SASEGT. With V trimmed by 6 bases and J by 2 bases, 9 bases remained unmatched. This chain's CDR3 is CASRTKGTGGNQPQHF. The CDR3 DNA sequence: TGTGCCAGCAGAACCAAAGGGACAGGAGGCAATCAGCCCCAGCATTTT.

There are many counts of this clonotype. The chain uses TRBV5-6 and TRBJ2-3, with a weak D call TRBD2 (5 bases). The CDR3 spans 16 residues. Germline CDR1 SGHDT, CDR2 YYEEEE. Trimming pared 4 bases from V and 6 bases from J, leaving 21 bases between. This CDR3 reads CASSNERRVNGDTQYF. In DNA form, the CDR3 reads TGTGCCAGCAGCAACGAGCGGCGGGTGAACGGGGATACGCAGTATTTT.